One TCR beta chain is described in this entry. CDR3 length: 15 residues. Germline V gene sequence: CDR1 LNHDA, CDR2 SQIVND (reference sequence). Between the trimmed V and J ends, which lost 8 bases and 2 bases, there was a span of 18 bases. The source of the sample is a study of blood T cell repertoires in COVID-19. Per the study methods: Quantification of nucleated cells was approximated via reference gene primer amplification. Here immunoSEQ multiplex PCR was the method, and the copy in TCRdb shows in-frame clones only, minus some. For V, J and clone size, that table is used; D and trimming come from the DNA. The table records about 200,000 clones, 88% of them present only once.

This TCR was sampled from a man aged 35 to 55 with acute or convalescent COVID-19. The sequencing input was peripheral blood. The chain links TRBV19 to TRBJ1-1; D ambiguous. As DNA, the CDR3 is TGTGCCAGTCAAGTGGGGAGTAGGGTCAACACTGAAGCTTTCTTT. Its protein product is CASQVGSRVNTEAFF.